This T cell receptor beta chain appears in the sequencing data of a study of shared clonotypes between healthy human individuals. CD4+ cells underwent separation, giving CD45RA+ naive and CD45RA-negative memory subsets. The repertoire was sequenced with immunoSEQ multiplex PCR; TCRdb's copy has only in-frame clones and lacks some. The sample yields some 550,000 clones, roughly 97% seen once. J gave up 0 bases and V 5 bases, and 2 bases lay outside the gene matches. CDR1 and CDR2 (germline): LNHDA, SQIVND (reference sequence). This CDR3 has 14 residues. The origin of this receptor is a woman aged 30 to 39 in good health. J is TRBJ2-3 and V is TRBV19, with 7 bases aligning to TRBD1. Sequenced input: naive CD4+ T cells sorted from blood. Specified subset: CD45RA+ positively selected. The CDR3 nucleotides are TGTGCCAGTAGTGACAGGGCTAGCACAGATACGCAGTATTTT. Its protein is CASSDRASTDTQYF.